The rows below give T cell receptor beta chains drawn from one sample of a study of cytomegalovirus exposure and HLA in healthy donors. Assay used: immunoSEQ multiplex PCR; TCRdb lists only in-frame clones, some missing. The sample gives approximately 160,000 clones, around 80% of which show up once; less than 0.9% is in the top ten. Sequencing was carried out using PBMCs. Receptors were obtained from a female donor in good health and CMV-seronegative. Both conserved end residues are part of each CDR3. The order of the fields is V gene, CDR3 length, J gene, clone size, D gene, CDR3 protein, CDR3 DNA. A D gene is named only where the DNA matches it firmly. The size field is filled for only some rows; it gives once, few, many or a size class.

v_gene: TRBV7-3; len: 15; j_gene: TRBJ2-3; abundance: .; d_gene: TRBD1; CDR3aa: CASSLITGGPDTQYF; CDR3nt: TGTGCCAGCAGCTTAATTACAGGGGGGCCAGATACGCAGTATTTT
v_gene: TRBV28; len: 16; j_gene: TRBJ1-4; abundance: .; d_gene: TRBD1; CDR3aa: CASSLFGQGVGEKLFF; CDR3nt: TGTGCCAGCAGTTTATTTGGACAGGGAGTAGGAGAAAAACTGTTTTTT
v_gene: TRBV28; len: 14; j_gene: TRBJ2-7; abundance: .; d_gene: TRBD1; CDR3aa: CASIFGTGGWEQYF; CDR3nt: TGTGCCAGCATCTTCGGGACAGGGGGATGGGAGCAGTACTTC
v_gene: TRBV30; len: 14; j_gene: TRBJ2-1; abundance: .; d_gene: .; CDR3aa: CAWSVGGSYNEQFF; CDR3nt: TGTGCCTGGAGTGTAGGGGGCTCCTACAATGAGCAGTTCTTC
v_gene: TRBV30; len: 14; j_gene: TRBJ1-6; abundance: .; d_gene: TRBD1; CDR3aa: CARQTGGYNSPLHF; CDR3nt: TGTGCCCGCCAAACAGGGGGTTATAATTCACCCCTCCACTTT
v_gene: TRBV6-5; len: 11; j_gene: TRBJ2-7; abundance: .; d_gene: .; CDR3aa: CAISQGREQYF; CDR3nt: TGTGCCATCAGCCAGGGCCGGGAGCAGTACTTC
v_gene: TRBV15; len: 18; j_gene: TRBJ2-7; abundance: .; d_gene: TRBD2; CDR3aa: CATSRDRQLLAGYYEQYF; CDR3nt: TGTGCCACCAGCAGAGATCGGCAACTACTAGCGGGCTACTACGAGCAGTACTTC
v_gene: TRBV9; len: 15; j_gene: TRBJ2-7; abundance: .; d_gene: TRBD2; CDR3aa: CASSVGEGGSYEQYF; CDR3nt: TGTGCCAGCAGCGTCGGAGAAGGCGGGAGTTACGAGCAGTACTTC
v_gene: TRBV28; len: 16; j_gene: TRBJ1-1; abundance: .; d_gene: .; CDR3aa: CASSSQSQAGTTEAFF; CDR3nt: TGTGCCAGCAGCTCACAGAGCCAGGCGGGAACCACTGAAGCTTTCTTT
v_gene: TRBV28; len: 13; j_gene: TRBJ2-1; abundance: once; d_gene: TRBD2; CDR3aa: CASSLGGMGPQFF; CDR3nt: TGTGCCAGCAGTTTGGGGGGGATGGGGCCCCAGTTCTTC
v_gene: TRBV7-2; len: 18; j_gene: TRBJ2-3; abundance: .; d_gene: TRBD2; CDR3aa: CASSLEGLAVSSTDTQYF; CDR3nt: TGTGCCAGCAGCTTAGAGGGACTAGCGGTCTCTAGCACAGATACGCAGTATTTT
v_gene: TRBV29-1; len: 14; j_gene: TRBJ2-5; abundance: .; d_gene: .; CDR3aa: CSVRRGTPLAEQYF; CDR3nt: TGCAGCGTTCGCCGGGGGACCCCCCTGGCGGAGCAGTACTTC
v_gene: TRBV9; len: 13; j_gene: TRBJ2-5; abundance: once; d_gene: TRBD2; CDR3aa: CASSSGSIETQYF; CDR3nt: TGTGCCAGCAGTAGCGGGAGCATAGAGACCCAGTACTTC
v_gene: TRBV5-1; len: 17; j_gene: TRBJ2-2; abundance: .; d_gene: TRBD2; CDR3aa: CASSPGLGKGNTGELFF; CDR3nt: TGCGCCAGCAGCCCCGGACTAGGAAAGGGTAACACCGGGGAGCTGTTTTTT
v_gene: TRBV5-4; len: 14; j_gene: TRBJ2-5; abundance: .; d_gene: TRBD1; CDR3aa: CASSPTGGEETQYF; CDR3nt: TGTGCCAGCAGCCCCACAGGGGGCGAAGAGACCCAGTACTTC
v_gene: TRBV11-2; len: 15; j_gene: TRBJ1-2; abundance: .; d_gene: TRBD1; CDR3aa: CASSFGYRGSGGYTF; CDR3nt: TGTGCCAGCAGCTTTGGGTACAGGGGATCGGGGGGCTACACCTTC
v_gene: TRBV4-3; len: 14; j_gene: TRBJ1-1; abundance: few; d_gene: TRBD1; CDR3aa: CASSQPGQGTEAFF; CDR3nt: TGCGCCAGCAGCCAGCCCGGACAGGGCACTGAAGCTTTCTTT